Presented here are 2 T cell receptor beta chains from one specimen sequenced in a study of T-cell reconstitution after alpha-beta-depleted transplantation in children. Unique molecular identifiers were built into the TCRbeta library. One entry per CDR3 protein results from TCRdb running MiXCR on the PCR reads. The sample has about 1,000,000 distinct CDR3 sequences; about 31% are singletons. The input for sequencing was PBMCs, mostly from graft donor cells, taken 360 days after TCRalphabeta/CD19-depleted stem cell transplant. The receptors were gathered from a boy under three years old who had a stem cell transplant for SCID, so the T cells may come from the graft donor.

CDR3 nucleotide sequence: TGCGCCAGCAGCCCGGACCCAGGGACGCAGCCCCAGCATTTT. Amino acid sequence: CASSPDPGTQPQHF. This chain joins TRBV5-1 and TRBJ1-5; D possibly corresponds to TRBD1 (5 bases). Trimming took off 4 bases at V and 7 bases at J, with 15 bases between the two ends. CDR3 length: 14 amino acids. The germline V gene has CDR1 SGHRS and CDR2 YFSETQ.

The chain combines TRBV4-1 with TRBJ2-3; TRBD2 might be the D (6 bases). V was cut by 2 bases and J by 3 bases, with 9 bases left in between. The CDR3 is made up of 14 amino acids. Germline V gene lookup returns CDR1 MGHRA and CDR2 YSYEKL. CDR3 residues: CASSQLGGTDTQYF. DNA of the CDR3: TGCGCCAGCAGCCAACTTGGGGGGACAGATACGCAGTATTTT.